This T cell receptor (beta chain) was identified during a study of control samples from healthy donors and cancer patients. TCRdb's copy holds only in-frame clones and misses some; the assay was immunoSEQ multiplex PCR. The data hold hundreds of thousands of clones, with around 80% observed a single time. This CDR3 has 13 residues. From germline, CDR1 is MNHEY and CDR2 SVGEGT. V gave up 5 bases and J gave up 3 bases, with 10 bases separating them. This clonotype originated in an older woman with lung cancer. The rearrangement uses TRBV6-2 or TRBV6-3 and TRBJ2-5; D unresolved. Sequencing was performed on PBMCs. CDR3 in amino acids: CASSRALEETQYF. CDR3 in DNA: TGTGCCAGCAGTCGGGCCTTGGAAGAGACCCAGTACTTC.